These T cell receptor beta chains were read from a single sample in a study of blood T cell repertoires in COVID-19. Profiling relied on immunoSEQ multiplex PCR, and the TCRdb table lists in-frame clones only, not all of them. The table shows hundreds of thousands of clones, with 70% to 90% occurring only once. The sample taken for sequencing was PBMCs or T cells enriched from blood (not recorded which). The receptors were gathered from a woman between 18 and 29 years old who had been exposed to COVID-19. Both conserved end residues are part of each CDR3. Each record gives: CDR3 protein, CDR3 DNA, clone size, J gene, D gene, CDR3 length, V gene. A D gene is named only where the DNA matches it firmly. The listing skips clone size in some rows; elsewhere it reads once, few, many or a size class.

CDR3: CASSQYQGGTEAFF
DNA: TGTGCCAGCAGCCAATACCAGGGGGGTACTGAAGCTTTCTTT
size: few
J: TRBJ1-1
D: TRBD1
length: 14
V: TRBV3-1/TRBV3-2

CDR3: CASSPRDRGVHGELFF
DNA: TGTGCCAGCAGCCCCCGGGACAGGGGAGTGCACGGGGAGCTGTTTTTT
size: .
J: TRBJ2-2
D: TRBD1
length: 16
V: TRBV13

CDR3: CASSQDDYRGYEQYF
DNA: TGTGCCAGCAGCCAAGATGACTACAGAGGTTACGAGCAGTACTTC
size: few
J: TRBJ2-7
D: .
length: 15
V: TRBV14

CDR3: CASSYAGNEQFF
DNA: TGTGCCAGCAGTTACGCCGGGAATGAGCAGTTCTTC
size: .
J: TRBJ2-1
D: .
length: 12
V: TRBV6-5

CDR3: CASSQPTGVGYTF
DNA: TGTGCCAGCAGCCAGCCGACAGGGGTTGGCTACACCTTC
size: .
J: TRBJ1-2
D: TRBD1
length: 13
V: TRBV12-3/TRBV12-4

CDR3: CASSELRDIFYEQYF
DNA: TGTGCCAGCAGTGAACTCCGGGACATCTTCTACGAGCAGTACTTC
size: .
J: TRBJ2-7
D: .
length: 15
V: TRBV6-1

CDR3: CASSYSAGGNGGYTF
DNA: TGTGCCAGCAGTTACTCGGCAGGGGGGAATGGTGGCTACACCTTC
size: .
J: TRBJ1-2
D: TRBD1
length: 15
V: TRBV6-5

CDR3: CASSLAGADGYTF
DNA: TGTGCCAGCAGTTTAGCGGGGGCGGATGGCTACACCTTC
size: .
J: TRBJ1-2
D: .
length: 13
V: TRBV27

CDR3: CASSSGGGETQYF
DNA: TGCGCCAGCAGCTCAGGGGGCGGAGAGACCCAGTACTTC
size: .
J: TRBJ2-5
D: TRBD1
length: 13
V: TRBV5-1

CDR3: CASSPPLAGTYNEQFF
DNA: TGTGCCAGCAGTCCCCCGCTAGCGGGGACCTACAATGAGCAGTTCTTC
size: .
J: TRBJ2-1
D: TRBD2
length: 16
V: TRBV27

CDR3: CASSTVEGARGQFF
DNA: TGTGCCAGCAGCACCGTAGAGGGGGCAAGGGGGCAGTTCTTC
size: .
J: TRBJ2-1
D: TRBD1
length: 14
V: TRBV28

CDR3: CASSYSTGVSGNTIYF
DNA: TGTGCCAGCAGTTACTCGACAGGCGTCTCTGGAAACACCATATATTTT
size: once
J: TRBJ1-3
D: .
length: 16
V: TRBV6-6

CDR3: CASSSTGLAGVGTDTQYF
DNA: TGCGCCAGCAGCTCAACGGGACTAGCGGGAGTGGGCACAGATACGCAGTATTTT
size: .
J: TRBJ2-3
D: TRBD2
length: 18
V: TRBV5-1

CDR3: CASSGPREQYF
DNA: TGCGCCAGCAGTGGCCCTAGGGAGCAGTACTTC
size: .
J: TRBJ2-7
D: .
length: 11
V: TRBV10-2

CDR3: CASRQGVTGELFF
DNA: TGTGCCAGCAGACAGGGGGTGACCGGGGAGCTGTTTTTT
size: .
J: TRBJ2-2
D: TRBD1
length: 13
V: TRBV7-9

CDR3: CASSHRGGPYEQYF
DNA: TGTGCCAGCAGCCATCGCGGGGGACCCTACGAGCAGTACTTC
size: .
J: TRBJ2-7
D: TRBD2
length: 14
V: TRBV14

CDR3: CASSQDLLAPNLYEQYF
DNA: TGTGCCAGCAGCCAAGACCTACTAGCGCCCAACCTCTACGAGCAGTACTTC
size: .
J: TRBJ2-7
D: TRBD2
length: 17
V: TRBV3-1/TRBV3-2

CDR3: CASSEWRQGAVGNTIYF
DNA: TGTGCCAGCAGTGAATGGAGACAGGGGGCGGTGGGAAACACCATATATTTT
size: .
J: TRBJ1-3
D: TRBD1
length: 17
V: TRBV2

CDR3: CATSSMTGGSNQPQHF
DNA: TGTGCCACCAGCTCCATGACAGGGGGAAGCAATCAGCCCCAGCATTTT
size: once
J: TRBJ1-5
D: TRBD1
length: 16
V: TRBV15

CDR3: CSVYTDRASGYTF
DNA: TGCAGCGTTTATACTGACAGGGCCAGTGGCTACACCTTC
size: .
J: TRBJ1-2
D: TRBD1
length: 13
V: TRBV29-1

CDR3: CASSEDRFSGNTIYF
DNA: TGTGCCAGCTCAGAGGACAGGTTCTCTGGAAACACCATATATTTT
size: .
J: TRBJ1-3
D: TRBD1
length: 15
V: TRBV18

CDR3: CASSRSGRADYEQYF
DNA: TGTGCCAGCAGCCGTAGCGGGAGGGCCGACTACGAGCAGTACTTC
size: .
J: TRBJ2-7
D: TRBD2
length: 15
V: TRBV6-5

CDR3: CASSQAIPNYEQYF
DNA: TGTGCCAGCAGCCAAGCAATCCCTAACTACGAGCAGTACTTC
size: .
J: TRBJ2-7
D: .
length: 14
V: TRBV3-1/TRBV3-2

CDR3: CASSQDRRGQEAQHF
DNA: TGCGCCAGCAGCCAAGATCGCAGGGGGCAGGAGGCCCAGCATTTT
size: .
J: TRBJ1-5
D: TRBD1
length: 15
V: TRBV4-1

CDR3: CASRRDDLDNQPQHF
DNA: TGTGCCAGCAGGCGGGACGACTTAGACAATCAGCCCCAGCATTTT
size: many
J: TRBJ1-5
D: .
length: 15
V: TRBV2

CDR3: CASNLDPGTEAFF
DNA: TGTGCCAGCAATCTTGATCCGGGGACTGAAGCTTTCTTT
size: .
J: TRBJ1-1
D: .
length: 13
V: TRBV2

CDR3: CASTTTGEGYTF
DNA: TGTGCCAGCACCACGACAGGGGAAGGCTACACCTTC
size: .
J: TRBJ1-2
D: TRBD1
length: 12
V: TRBV28

CDR3: CASSQDPSGGRAAGELFF
DNA: TGTGCCAGCAGCCAAGATCCCTCCGGGGGGAGGGCCGCCGGGGAGCTGTTTTTT
size: .
J: TRBJ2-2
D: TRBD2
length: 18
V: TRBV4-2

CDR3: CASSLRIQGGNNSPLHF
DNA: TGCGCCAGCAGCTTGCGGATACAAGGGGGAAATAATTCACCCCTCCACTTT
size: .
J: TRBJ1-6
D: .
length: 17
V: TRBV5-1

CDR3: CASSLGPGRGQGANEQFF
DNA: TGTGCCAGCAGCTTAGGTCCGGGGCGTGGGCAGGGGGCGAATGAGCAGTTCTTC
size: .
J: TRBJ2-1
D: TRBD1
length: 18
V: TRBV11-3

CDR3: CASSLTGRGYFF
DNA: TGTGCCAGCAGTTTGACGGGAAGGGGGTATTTCTTC
size: .
J: TRBJ2-1
D: .
length: 12
V: TRBV27

CDR3: CASSPEAGQGATYEQYF
DNA: TGTGCCAGCAGCCCCGAAGCCGGGCAGGGTGCTACCTACGAGCAGTACTTC
size: .
J: TRBJ2-7
D: .
length: 17
V: TRBV7-6

CDR3: CASSPPQRTEETQYF
DNA: TGTGCCAGCAGCCCTCCTCAGAGGACAGAAGAGACCCAGTACTTC
size: .
J: TRBJ2-5
D: .
length: 15
V: TRBV7-9

CDR3: CASSRTSGDYEQYF
DNA: TGCGCCAGCAGCCGAACTAGCGGAGACTACGAGCAGTACTTC
size: .
J: TRBJ2-7
D: TRBD2
length: 14
V: TRBV4-1

CDR3: CASSLDGLGNQPQHF
DNA: TGTGCCAGCAGCTTAGACGGGTTGGGCAATCAGCCCCAGCATTTT
size: .
J: TRBJ1-5
D: .
length: 15
V: TRBV11-1

CDR3: CASSLGGPGTITGQPQHF
DNA: TGTGCCAGCAGTTTAGGGGGCCCGGGGACAATCACAGGTCAGCCCCAGCATTTT
size: .
J: TRBJ1-5
D: .
length: 18
V: TRBV27

CDR3: CATWGQRSGNTIYF
DNA: TGTGCCACCTGGGGACAGCGCTCTGGAAACACCATATATTTT
size: .
J: TRBJ1-3
D: TRBD1
length: 14
V: TRBV6-5

CDR3: CASRAGARGYGDTQYF
DNA: TGTGCCAGCAGAGCGGGGGCAAGGGGATATGGAGATACGCAGTATTTT
size: .
J: TRBJ2-3
D: TRBD2
length: 16
V: TRBV13

CDR3: CATSESGYEQYF
DNA: TGTGCCACCAGTGAATCGGGGTACGAGCAGTACTTC
size: .
J: TRBJ2-7
D: .
length: 12
V: TRBV24-1

CDR3: CASSLSGGRFSYNSPLHF
DNA: TGTGCCAGCAGTTTATCGGGGGGGCGCTTCTCCTATAATTCACCCCTCCACTTT
size: .
J: TRBJ1-6
D: .
length: 18
V: TRBV28

CDR3: CASTPTGPYEQYF
DNA: TGTGCCAGCACCCCAACAGGGCCCTACGAGCAGTACTTC
size: .
J: TRBJ2-7
D: .
length: 13
V: TRBV28

CDR3: CASSLQGGGTEAFF
DNA: TGTGCCAGCAGCCTACAGGGGGGGGGCACTGAAGCTTTCTTT
size: .
J: TRBJ1-1
D: TRBD1
length: 14
V: TRBV6-5

CDR3: CASSKRGVTDTQYF
DNA: TGTGCCAGCAGTAAGCGGGGGGTCACAGATACGCAGTATTTT
size: .
J: TRBJ2-3
D: TRBD2
length: 14
V: TRBV7-9

CDR3: CASSPGTGGPYGYTF
DNA: TGTGCCAGCAGCCCCGGGACAGGGGGCCCCTATGGCTACACCTTC
size: .
J: TRBJ1-2
D: TRBD1
length: 15
V: TRBV3-1/TRBV3-2

CDR3: CASSLEAGGPDTQYF
DNA: TGTGCCAGCAGCTTAGAGGCGGGGGGGCCGGATACGCAGTATTTT
size: .
J: TRBJ2-3
D: TRBD2
length: 15
V: TRBV7-2

CDR3: CASGGVSTDTQYF
DNA: TGTGCCAGCGGCGGGGTGAGCACAGATACGCAGTATTTT
size: .
J: TRBJ2-3
D: .
length: 13
V: TRBV12-3/TRBV12-4

CDR3: CASSPGLAGSYDIQYF
DNA: TGCGCCAGCAGTCCCGGACTAGCGGGTTCGTACGACATTCAGTACTTC
size: .
J: TRBJ2-4
D: TRBD2
length: 16
V: TRBV10-1

CDR3: CASSDSTSGYNEQFF
DNA: TGTGCCAGCAGTGACTCGACTAGCGGGTACAATGAGCAGTTCTTC
size: many
J: TRBJ2-1
D: TRBD2
length: 15
V: TRBV6-4

CDR3: CAISEWRGEQYF
DNA: TGTGCCATCAGTGAATGGCGGGGCGAGCAGTACTTC
size: .
J: TRBJ2-7
D: .
length: 12
V: TRBV10-3

CDR3: CASSQEFWSSYEQYF
DNA: TGCGCCAGCAGCCAAGAATTCTGGAGTTCTTACGAGCAGTACTTC
size: .
J: TRBJ2-7
D: .
length: 15
V: TRBV4-1

CDR3: CASSLGLAYNEQFF
DNA: TGTGCCAGCAGTTTGGGGCTAGCCTACAATGAGCAGTTCTTC
size: .
J: TRBJ2-1
D: .
length: 14
V: TRBV7-6

CDR3: CASSRGSASGISEQFF
DNA: TGCGCCAGCAGCCGAGGGTCTGCTAGCGGGATCAGTGAGCAGTTCTTC
size: .
J: TRBJ2-1
D: TRBD2
length: 16
V: TRBV5-1

CDR3: CASSRRAGNEKLFF
DNA: TGTGCCAGCAGCCGGAGGGCGGGTAATGAAAAACTGTTTTTT
size: .
J: TRBJ1-4
D: .
length: 14
V: TRBV5-4

CDR3: CASSQDLKTGSNEQFF
DNA: TGTGCCAGCAGCCAAGACCTAAAGACAGGGAGCAATGAGCAGTTCTTC
size: .
J: TRBJ2-1
D: TRBD1
length: 16
V: TRBV3-1/TRBV3-2

CDR3: CASRPSRVAGALQETQYF
DNA: TGTGCCAGCAGGCCCTCGAGGGTAGCGGGGGCCCTACAAGAGACCCAGTACTTC
size: .
J: TRBJ2-5
D: TRBD2
length: 18
V: TRBV7-2

CDR3: CAISQGQNTEAFF
DNA: TGTGCCATCAGCCAAGGACAGAACACTGAAGCTTTCTTT
size: .
J: TRBJ1-1
D: .
length: 13
V: TRBV10-3

CDR3: CASLPGTVNTEAFF
DNA: TGTGCCAGCCTACCCGGGACAGTGAACACTGAAGCTTTCTTT
size: .
J: TRBJ1-1
D: TRBD1
length: 14
V: TRBV18